The next 31 T cell receptor beta chains were all read from a single sample in a study of blood T cell repertoires in COVID-19. Profiled with immunoSEQ multiplex PCR; TCRdb holds only in-frame clones, not every one. The sample lists approximately 500,000 clones; 85% to 90% were seen once. The sequencing input was peripheral blood. Receptors originate from a woman between 45 and 60 years old with COVID-19, enrolled during active disease.

Of note for this clone: Other nucleotide sequences in the sample specify the same CDR3. The genes are TRBV7-9 and TRBJ1-4; TRBD1 is a possible D gene (5 bases). This CDR3 has 14 amino acids. V shed 5 bases and J shed 6 bases, with 13 bases lying between them. CDR1 SEHNR and CDR2 FQNEAQ come from the germline V gene (reference sequence). The CDR3 bases are TGTGCCAGCAGCCTGCAGGGCGGGGATGAAAAACTGTTTTTT. It yields the protein CASSLQGGDEKLFF.

CDR3 residues: CASSLSGGRAANEKLFF. CDR3 DNA sequence: TGTGCCAGCAGTTTATCCGGGGGGCGAGCGGCTAATGAAAAACTGTTTTTT. The chain joins TRBV27 to TRBJ1-4, with D tentatively TRBD1 (6 bases). Per germline, CDR1 MNHEY and CDR2 SMNVEV (reference sequence). V was trimmed by 0 bases and J by 3 bases, leaving 14 bases between them. The CDR3 runs 17 residues.

The chain couples TRBV25-1 to TRBJ1-3; 7 nucleotides align to TRBD1. Germline values: CDR1 MGHDK, CDR2 SYGVNS. The CDR3 totals 15 residues. V gave up 4 bases and J gave up 1 base; unmatched junction bases: 4. The CDR3 DNA follows: TGTGCCAGCAGTGTCGGACAGGTGTCTGGAAACACCATATATTTT. It codes for CASSVGQVSGNTIYF.

The chain couples TRBV18 to TRBJ1-6, with 9 bases matching TRBD1. In germline, CDR1 is KGHSH, CDR2 LQKENI. Losses at the gene ends were 8 bases for V and 4 bases for J; bases not matched to a gene: 6. The CDR3 totals 15 residues. The CDR3 loop reads CASVAGQGYNSPLHF. Here the CDR3 DNA reads TGTGCCAGCGTTGCGGGACAGGGATATAATTCACCCCTCCACTTT.

J is TRBJ1-1 and V is TRBV5-5, with a weak D call TRBD1 (6 bases). CDR3 length: 13 amino acids. Germline lookup yields CDR1 SGHKS and CDR2 YYEKEE (reference sequence). Trimming cost V 3 bases and J 4 bases, with 10 bases left between them. CDR3 coding DNA: TGTGCCAGCAGCTCAGGGGACGGCACTGAAGCTTTCTTT. It codes for CASSSGDGTEAFF.

The V and J genes are TRBV27 and TRBJ1-1; D is possibly TRBD1 (5 bases). This CDR3 comprises 14 residues. V was trimmed by 2 bases and J by 9 bases, leaving 16 bases between them. Germline V gives CDR1 MNHEY, CDR2 SMNVEV (reference sequence). CDR3 nucleotide sequence: TGTGCCAGCAGTTTAGTAACAGGTAGTCAACAAGCTTTCTTT. The encoded protein is CASSLVTGSQQAFF.

The chain employs TRBV27 and TRBJ2-1; tentatively, D is TRBD2 (5 bases). The CDR3 sequence is 16 residues long. V gave up 4 bases and J gave up 0 bases, with 13 bases separating them. The V gene's germline CDR1 is MNHEY and CDR2 SMNVEV (reference sequence). The CDR3 DNA follows: TGTGCCAGCAGTTCCGGACTGCCGAGCTCCTACAATGAGCAGTTCTTC. Protein: CASSSGLPSSYNEQFF.

The chain recombines TRBV29-1 with TRBJ2-3, with 8 bases matching TRBD2. The CDR3 is 13 amino acids. Germline CDR1 is SQVTM and CDR2 is ANQGSEA. Trimming cost V 4 bases and J 4 bases; bases outside gene matches: 4. In nucleotides, the CDR3 is TGCAGCGTTGCAGCGGGGGTGGCAGATACGCAGTATTTT. It translates to CSVAAGVADTQYF.

For this clone: Other DNA variants within this sample encode the same CDR3. V is TRBV19 and J is TRBJ2-7; 11 bases map to TRBD2. Germline V CDR1 and CDR2: LNHDA, SQIVND (reference sequence). With V trimmed by 2 bases and J by 2 bases, 2 bases remained unmatched. CDR3 length: 15 amino acids. CDR3 sequence reads: CASSIRLAGTYEQYF. The CDR3 nucleotides read TGTGCCAGTAGTATACGACTAGCGGGAACCTACGAGCAGTACTTC.

This sequence joins TRBV19 and TRBJ1-1; D remains ambiguous. The ends were cut back, 7 bases at V and 0 bases at J, with 21 bases in the middle. The CDR3 spans 17 residues. The germline CDR1 and CDR2 sequences are LNHDA and SQIVND (reference sequence). The DNA of the CDR3 is TGTGCCAGTACCAGAAAGGGTGGAGGCAGATTGAACACTGAAGCTTTCTTT. This encodes CASTRKGGGRLNTEAFF.

V usage is TRBV3-1 (or the pseudogene TRBV3-2) and J usage is TRBJ1-2; a weak D match, TRBD1 (6 bases). The CDR3 totals 13 residues. From germline, CDR1 is LGHDT and CDR2 YNNKEL (reference sequence). V was shortened by 1 base and J by 8 bases, with 11 bases between the two germline ends. The CDR3 loop is CASSQGSGAGYTF. In DNA form, the CDR3 reads TGTGCCAGCAGCCAAGGGTCAGGGGCCGGCTACACCTTC.

This clone was recorded once. The chain combines TRBV11-2 with TRBJ2-7; 8 positions match TRBD1. This CDR3 has 14 amino acids. The germline V gene encodes CDR1 SGHAT and CDR2 FQNNGV. The trim removed 2 bases at V and 9 bases at J, leaving 9 bases unmatched. CDR3 DNA sequence: TGTGCCAGCAGCTTAACCGGACAGGGAGTCGGGCAGTACTTC. Translation gives CASSLTGQGVGQYF.

The chain uses TRBV12-3 or TRBV12-4 and TRBJ1-2; 7 bases are shared with TRBD1. The CDR3 is 13 residues long. Trimming cost V 5 bases and J 4 bases; bases outside gene matches: 4. Here the CDR3 reads CASSVGQFYGYTF. DNA of the CDR3: TGTGCCAGCAGTGTGGGACAGTTCTATGGCTACACCTTC.

V is TRBV3-1 (or the pseudogene TRBV3-2) and J is TRBJ1-4; D possibly corresponds to TRBD1 (6 bases). This CDR3 contains 15 residues. V lost 3 bases and J 3 bases, leaving 11 bases between the germline ends. Germline CDR1 and CDR2: LGHDT and YNNKEL (reference sequence). The DNA of the CDR3 is TGTGCCAGCAGCCAGCAGGGGCCATCTAATGAAAAACTGTTTTTT. It codes for CASSQQGPSNEKLFF.

The chain joins TRBV3-1 (or the pseudogene TRBV3-2) to TRBJ2-1; 7 nucleotides align to TRBD2. The CDR3 is 17 residues long. With 4 bases clipped from V and 4 bases from J, the junction kept 13 bases outside the gene matches. CDR1 LGHDT and CDR2 YNNKEL come from the germline V gene (reference sequence). This chain's CDR3 is CASSPRRGAGTYNEQFF. The CDR3 coding sequence is TGTGCCAGCAGCCCCCGTCGGGGAGCGGGGACGTACAATGAGCAGTTCTTC.

About this clone: Within the sample, other DNA sequences also encode this same CDR3. The rearrangement links TRBV6-5 to TRBJ1-6; D uncertain. The CDR3 loop spans 13 amino acids. V gave up 9 bases and J gave up 6 bases, with 12 bases separating them. Germline CDR1 is MNHEY and CDR2 is SVGAGI. CDR3 residues: CASRTGINSPLHF. As DNA, the CDR3 is TGTGCCAGTCGGACGGGGATTAATTCACCCCTCCACTTT.

The rearrangement uses TRBV28 and TRBJ2-7, with 9 bases matching TRBD2. Germline assignment: CDR1 MDHEN and CDR2 SYDVKM. The CDR3 sequence is 16 residues long. The J segment lost 0 bases and the V segment lost 5 bases, leaving 8 bases of the junction unmatched. CDR3 coding DNA: TGTGCCAGCAGTCCTTCCTTAGCGGGGGTCTCCTACGAGCAGTACTTC. This translates into CASSPSLAGVSYEQYF.

V usage is TRBV6-6 and J usage is TRBJ2-7, with TRBD1 matching over 9 bases. Unmatched junction bases numbered 3, after V lost 2 bases and J lost 4 bases. Germline loops: CDR1 MNHNY, CDR2 SVGAGI (reference sequence). The CDR3 totals 14 residues. The CDR3 loop is CASSYGTGPYEQYF. As DNA, the CDR3 is TGTGCCAGCAGTTACGGGACAGGGCCGTACGAGCAGTACTTC.

This clone was seen only once. The rearrangement uses TRBV19 and TRBJ1-4; 7 bases are a match to TRBD1. Per the germline V gene, CDR1 is LNHDA and CDR2 is SQIVND (reference sequence). The length of the CDR3 is 12 residues. The J segment lost 5 bases and the V segment lost 10 bases, leaving 4 bases of the junction unmatched. Written as DNA, the CDR3 is TGTGCCACGGGACAGCTAAATGAAAAACTGTTTTTT. It yields the protein CATGQLNEKLFF.

The chain recombines TRBV5-6 with TRBJ1-5; D is unresolved. Trimming stripped 1 base from V and 1 base from J, with 9 bases between. This CDR3 contains 15 residues. In germline, CDR1 is SGHDT, CDR2 YYEEEE. The CDR3 reads CASSLLSTSNQPQHF. CDR3 sequence (DNA): TGTGCCAGCAGCTTGTTATCAACAAGCAATCAGCCCCAGCATTTT.

The chain joins TRBV3-1 (or the pseudogene TRBV3-2) to TRBJ2-7; TRBD1 matches 8 bases. Germline V gene lookup returns CDR1 LGHDT and CDR2 YNNKEL (reference sequence). The CDR3 loop spans 13 amino acids. V was clipped by 4 bases and J by 3 bases; unmatched bases: 2. The DNA of the CDR3 is TGTGCCAGCAGCCGGGACAGGAGCTACGAGCAGTACTTC. As protein: CASSRDRSYEQYF.

This clone was picked up one time. This chain joins TRBV6-5 and TRBJ2-7; 10 bases agree with TRBD1. The CDR3 covers 16 residues. Germline values: CDR1 MNHEY, CDR2 SVGAGI. V was clipped by 2 bases and J by 3 bases; unmatched bases: 7. The CDR3 loop is CASSYGGGTGDYEQYF. CDR3 DNA sequence: TGTGCCAGCAGTTACGGTGGAGGGACAGGGGACTACGAGCAGTACTTC.

CDR3 loop: CASSLSGGPQETQYF. CDR3 sequence (DNA): TGTGCCAGCAGTTTATCGGGGGGTCCCCAAGAGACCCAGTACTTC. V usage is TRBV27 and J usage is TRBJ2-5; weak D call: TRBD2 (6 bases). CDR1 and CDR2 from the germline V gene are MNHEY and SMNVEV (reference sequence). This CDR3 has 15 residues. Trimming cost V 0 bases and J 1 base, with 9 bases left between them.

The genes are TRBV5-1 and TRBJ2-3, with D possibly being TRBD1 (7 bases). The germline V and J ends were trimmed by 6 bases and 0 bases, with 17 bases remaining between them. The CDR3 has 16 amino acids. Per germline, CDR1 SGHRS and CDR2 YFSETQ. Written as DNA, the CDR3 is TGCGCCAGCAACCCAGGAGGGGGCTTAAGCACAGATACGCAGTATTTT. Translation gives CASNPGGGLSTDTQYF.

The V call is TRBV2, the J call TRBJ1-1; 8 nucleotides line up with TRBD1. This CDR3 has 16 residues. In germline, CDR1 is SNHLY, CDR2 FYNNEI. J was trimmed by 0 bases and V by 6 bases; bases with no gene match: 9. The CDR3 spells CASSWDRYSMNTEAFF. CDR3 in DNA: TGTGCCAGCAGCTGGGACAGGTATTCAATGAACACTGAAGCTTTCTTT.

The chain has TRBV5-1 and TRBJ1-1, with D tentatively TRBD1 (5 bases). The V and J ends lost 1 base and 0 bases respectively, with 13 bases between them. Germline CDR1 is SGHRS and CDR2 is YFSETQ. The CDR3 extends over 16 amino acids. CDR3 protein: CASSLIPGTMNTEAFF. CDR3 coding DNA: TGCGCCAGCAGCTTGATCCCAGGGACTATGAACACTGAAGCTTTCTTT.

The count of this clone is one. This chain joins TRBV5-1 and TRBJ2-7, with D perhaps TRBD2 (6 bases). The CDR3 consists of 14 residues. The germline V gene has CDR1 SGHRS and CDR2 YFSETQ. V gave up 0 bases and J gave up 7 bases, with 14 bases separating them. The CDR3 here is CASSLAGGPEEQYF. DNA for the CDR3: TGCGCCAGCAGCTTGGCCGGAGGGCCAGAAGAGCAGTACTTC.

The chain recombines TRBV5-1 with TRBJ1-1; 10 nucleotides line up with TRBD1. This CDR3 has 18 amino acids. J was trimmed by 1 base and V by 3 bases; bases with no gene match: 12. Germline CDR1 SGHRS, CDR2 YFSETQ. The CDR3 DNA is TGCGCCAGCAGCTCGTCCCGGGACAGGGGACCCGAGAACACTGAAGCTTTCTTT. Translating it yields CASSSSRDRGPENTEAFF.

The chain is built from TRBV5-1 and TRBJ2-7, with 7 bases aligning to TRBD1. CDR1 and CDR2 (germline): SGHRS, YFSETQ. The CDR3 runs 14 residues. Trimming removed 4 bases from V and 6 bases from J; junction bases left unmatched: 10. DNA of the CDR3: TGCGCCAGCAGCCCTGATGAAGGGGGCAGCGAGCAGTACTTC. This encodes CASSPDEGGSEQYF.

This clone was seen only a few times. V and J are TRBV6-5 and TRBJ1-2, with a weak D call TRBD1 (6 bases). Trimming shortened V by 5 bases and J by 4 bases, and 14 bases separated the two germline ends. Germline CDR1 MNHEY, CDR2 SVGAGI. This CDR3 spans 14 amino acids. The CDR3 coding sequence is TGTGCCAGCAGTATCACAGGGTCTGGCTATGGCTACACCTTC. Protein product: CASSITGSGYGYTF.

The chain carries TRBV3-1 (or the pseudogene TRBV3-2) and TRBJ2-3; TRBD2 agrees at 9 bases. V dropped 1 base and J dropped 2; count of bases not matched to a gene: 7. Germline CDR1 and CDR2: LGHDT and YNNKEL (reference sequence). The CDR3 is made up of 17 amino acids. CDR3 DNA sequence: TGTGCCAGCAGCCAAGCCCTAGCGGGGAGCCCCACAGATACGCAGTATTTT. Translation: CASSQALAGSPTDTQYF.